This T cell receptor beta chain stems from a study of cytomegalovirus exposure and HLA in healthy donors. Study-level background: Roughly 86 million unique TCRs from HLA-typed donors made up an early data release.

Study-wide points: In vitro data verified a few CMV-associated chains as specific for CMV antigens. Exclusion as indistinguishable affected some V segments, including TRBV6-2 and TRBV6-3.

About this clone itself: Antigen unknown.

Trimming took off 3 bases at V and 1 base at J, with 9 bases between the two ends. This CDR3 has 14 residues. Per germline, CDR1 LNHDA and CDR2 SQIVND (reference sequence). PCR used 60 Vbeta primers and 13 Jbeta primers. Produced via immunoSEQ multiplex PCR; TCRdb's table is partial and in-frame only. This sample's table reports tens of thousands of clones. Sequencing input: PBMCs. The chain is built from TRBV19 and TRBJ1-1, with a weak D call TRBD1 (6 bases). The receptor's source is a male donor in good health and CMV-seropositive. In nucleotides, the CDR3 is TGTGCCAGTAGTATCGCGGGGGCGAACACTGAAGCTTTCTTT. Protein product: CASSIAGANTEAFF. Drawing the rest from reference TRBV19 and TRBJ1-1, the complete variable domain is DGGITQSPKYLFRKEGQNVTLSCEQNLNHDAMYWYRQDPGQGLRLIYYSQIVNDFQKGDIAEGYSVSREKKESFPLTVTSAQKNPTAFYLCASSIAGANTEAFFGQGTRLTVV.